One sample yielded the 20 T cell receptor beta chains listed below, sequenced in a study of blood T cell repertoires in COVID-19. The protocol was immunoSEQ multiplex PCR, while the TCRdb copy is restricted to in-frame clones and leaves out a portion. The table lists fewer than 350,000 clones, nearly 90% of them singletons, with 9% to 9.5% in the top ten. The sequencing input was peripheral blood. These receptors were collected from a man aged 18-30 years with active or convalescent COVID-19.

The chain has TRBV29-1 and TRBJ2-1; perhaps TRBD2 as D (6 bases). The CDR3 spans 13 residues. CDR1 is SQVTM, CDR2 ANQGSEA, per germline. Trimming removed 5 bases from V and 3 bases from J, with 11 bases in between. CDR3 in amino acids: CSVTTRNYNEQFF. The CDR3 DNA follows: TGCAGCGTTACGACTAGAAACTACAATGAGCAGTTCTTC.

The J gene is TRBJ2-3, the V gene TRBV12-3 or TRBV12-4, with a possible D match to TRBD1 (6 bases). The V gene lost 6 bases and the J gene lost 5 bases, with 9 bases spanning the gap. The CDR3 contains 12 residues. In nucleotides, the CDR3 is TGTGCCAGCAGCCTAGGGGGAGATACGCAGTATTTT. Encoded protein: CASSLGGDTQYF.

For the CDR3, the DNA is TGTGCCAGTAGTATGGAGGGCCCCAATTCACCCCTCCACTTT. It encodes CASSMEGPNSPLHF. This chain links TRBV19 with TRBJ1-6; unclear D gene. Germline CDR1 and CDR2: LNHDA and SQIVND (reference sequence). V was trimmed by 3 bases and J by 7 bases, leaving 10 bases between them. This CDR3 spans 14 amino acids.

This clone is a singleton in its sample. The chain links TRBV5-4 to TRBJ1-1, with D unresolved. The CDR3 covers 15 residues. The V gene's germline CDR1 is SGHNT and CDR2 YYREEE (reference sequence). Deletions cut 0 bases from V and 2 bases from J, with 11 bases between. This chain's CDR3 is CASSLDNLPNTEAFF. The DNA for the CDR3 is TGTGCCAGCAGCTTGGATAACTTGCCCAACACTGAAGCTTTCTTT.

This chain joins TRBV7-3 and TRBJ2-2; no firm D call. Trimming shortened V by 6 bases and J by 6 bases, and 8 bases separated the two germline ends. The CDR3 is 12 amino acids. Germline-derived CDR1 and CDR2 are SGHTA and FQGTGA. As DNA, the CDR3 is TGTGCCAGCAGGACGCAGGCCGGGGAGCTGTTTTTT. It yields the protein CASRTQAGELFF.

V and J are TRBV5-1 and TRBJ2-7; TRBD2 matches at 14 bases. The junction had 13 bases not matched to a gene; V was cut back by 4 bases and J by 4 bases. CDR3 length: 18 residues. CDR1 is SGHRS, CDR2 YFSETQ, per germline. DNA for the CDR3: TGCGCCAGCAGCGAGCCGAGGACTAGCGGGGGGCATAGGTACGAGCAGTACTTC. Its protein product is CASSEPRTSGGHRYEQYF.

The CDR3 loop reads CATSPGLAGGTSTDTQYF. CDR3 DNA sequence: TGTGCCACCAGCCCGGGACTAGCGGGGGGAACCAGCACAGATACGCAGTATTTT. The V and J genes are TRBV15 and TRBJ2-3; 15 nucleotides agree with TRBD2. After removal of 5 bases from V and 0 bases from J, the junction contained 6 bases not matched to a gene. CDR3 size: 18 residues. Germline values: CDR1 LNHNV, CDR2 YYDKDF (reference sequence).

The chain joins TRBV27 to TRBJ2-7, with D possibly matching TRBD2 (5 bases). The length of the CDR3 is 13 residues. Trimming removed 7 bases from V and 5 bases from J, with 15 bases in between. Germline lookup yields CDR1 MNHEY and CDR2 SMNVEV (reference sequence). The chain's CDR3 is CASMARGFDEQYF. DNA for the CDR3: TGTGCCAGCATGGCAAGAGGGTTCGACGAGCAGTACTTC.

For the CDR3, the DNA is TGTGCCAGCAGCTTAGGATCGGCAGGGCTGAACACTGAAGCTTTCTTT. As protein: CASSLGSAGLNTEAFF. The chain has TRBV7-2 and TRBJ1-1; possibly TRBD1 for D (5 bases). Germline CDR1 is SGHTA and CDR2 is FQGNSA. There are 16 residues in the CDR3. V gave up 1 base and J gave up 0 bases, with 12 bases separating them.

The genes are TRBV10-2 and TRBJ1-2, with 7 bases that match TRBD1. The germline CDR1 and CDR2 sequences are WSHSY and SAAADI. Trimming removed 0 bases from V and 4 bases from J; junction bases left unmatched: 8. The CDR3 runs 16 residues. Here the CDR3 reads CASSESKQGRGYGYTF. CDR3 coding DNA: TGCGCCAGCAGTGAGTCAAAACAGGGGCGCGGCTATGGCTACACCTTC.

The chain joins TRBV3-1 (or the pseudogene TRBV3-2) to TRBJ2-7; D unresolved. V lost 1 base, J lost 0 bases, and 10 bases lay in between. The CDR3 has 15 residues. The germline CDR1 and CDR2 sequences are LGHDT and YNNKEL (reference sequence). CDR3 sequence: CASSQGERTSYEQYF. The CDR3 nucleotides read TGTGCCAGCAGCCAAGGTGAGCGAACCTCCTACGAGCAGTACTTC.

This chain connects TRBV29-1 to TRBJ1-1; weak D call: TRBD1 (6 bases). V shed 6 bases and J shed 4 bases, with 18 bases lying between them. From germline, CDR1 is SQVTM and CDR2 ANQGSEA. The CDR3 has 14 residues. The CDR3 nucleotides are TGCAGCGTGGAGGGGGGGGCGGAGACCACTGAAGCTTTCTTT. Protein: CSVEGGAETTEAFF.

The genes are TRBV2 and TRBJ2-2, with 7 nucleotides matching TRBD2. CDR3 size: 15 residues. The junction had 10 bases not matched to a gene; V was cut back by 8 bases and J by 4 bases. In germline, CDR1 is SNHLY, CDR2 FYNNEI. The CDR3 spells CASGEGREGTGELFF. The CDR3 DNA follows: TGTGCCAGCGGGGAAGGCAGGGAGGGCACCGGGGAGCTGTTTTTT.

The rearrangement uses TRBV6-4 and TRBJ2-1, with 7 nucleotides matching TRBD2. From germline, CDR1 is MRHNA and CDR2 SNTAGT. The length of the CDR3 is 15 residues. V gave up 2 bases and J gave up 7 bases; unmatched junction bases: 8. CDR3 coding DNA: TGTGCCAGCAGTGACCGGGCGGGGGTCGTGAATGAGCAGTTCTTC. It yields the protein CASSDRAGVVNEQFF.

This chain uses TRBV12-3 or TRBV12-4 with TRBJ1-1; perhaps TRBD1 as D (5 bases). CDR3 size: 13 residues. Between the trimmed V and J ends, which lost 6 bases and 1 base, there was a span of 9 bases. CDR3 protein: CASRQQENTEAFF. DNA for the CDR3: TGTGCCAGCAGGCAACAGGAGAACACTGAAGCTTTCTTT.

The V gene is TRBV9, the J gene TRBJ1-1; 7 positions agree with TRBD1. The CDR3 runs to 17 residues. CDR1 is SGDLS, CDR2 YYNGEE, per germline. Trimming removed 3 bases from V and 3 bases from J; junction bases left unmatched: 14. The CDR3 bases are TGTGCCAGCAGCGAAGCAGGGGGGATTTTAGGTGACACTGAAGCTTTCTTT. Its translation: CASSEAGGILGDTEAFF.

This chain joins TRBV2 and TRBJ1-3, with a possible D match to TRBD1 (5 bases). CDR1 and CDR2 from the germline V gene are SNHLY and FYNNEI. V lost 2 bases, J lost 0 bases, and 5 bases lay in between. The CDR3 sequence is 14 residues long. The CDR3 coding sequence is TGTGCCAGCAGTGAACAGGGCTCTGGAAACACCATATATTTT. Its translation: CASSEQGSGNTIYF.

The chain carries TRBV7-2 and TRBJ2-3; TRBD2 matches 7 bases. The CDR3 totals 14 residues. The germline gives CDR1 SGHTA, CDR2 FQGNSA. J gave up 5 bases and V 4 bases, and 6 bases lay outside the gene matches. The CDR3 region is CASSSGGGLDTQYF. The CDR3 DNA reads TGTGCCAGCAGCTCTGGCGGGGGTCTAGATACGCAGTATTTT.

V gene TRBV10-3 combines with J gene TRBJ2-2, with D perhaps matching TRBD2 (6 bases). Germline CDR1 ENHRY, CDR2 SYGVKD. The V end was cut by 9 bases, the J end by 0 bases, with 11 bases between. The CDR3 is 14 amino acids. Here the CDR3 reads CAIAGTPNTGELFF. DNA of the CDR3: TGTGCCATTGCCGGGACTCCGAACACCGGGGAGCTGTTTTTT.

The CDR3 protein is CATSDPRLAGETQYF. In nucleotides, the CDR3 is TGTGCCACCAGTGACCCTAGACTAGCTGGAGAGACCCAGTACTTC. The chain is built from TRBV24-1 and TRBJ2-5, with 7 positions matching TRBD2. The CDR3 consists of 15 residues. Germline CDR1 and CDR2: KGHDR and SFDVKD. The J segment lost 4 bases and the V segment lost 4 bases, leaving 8 bases of the junction unmatched.